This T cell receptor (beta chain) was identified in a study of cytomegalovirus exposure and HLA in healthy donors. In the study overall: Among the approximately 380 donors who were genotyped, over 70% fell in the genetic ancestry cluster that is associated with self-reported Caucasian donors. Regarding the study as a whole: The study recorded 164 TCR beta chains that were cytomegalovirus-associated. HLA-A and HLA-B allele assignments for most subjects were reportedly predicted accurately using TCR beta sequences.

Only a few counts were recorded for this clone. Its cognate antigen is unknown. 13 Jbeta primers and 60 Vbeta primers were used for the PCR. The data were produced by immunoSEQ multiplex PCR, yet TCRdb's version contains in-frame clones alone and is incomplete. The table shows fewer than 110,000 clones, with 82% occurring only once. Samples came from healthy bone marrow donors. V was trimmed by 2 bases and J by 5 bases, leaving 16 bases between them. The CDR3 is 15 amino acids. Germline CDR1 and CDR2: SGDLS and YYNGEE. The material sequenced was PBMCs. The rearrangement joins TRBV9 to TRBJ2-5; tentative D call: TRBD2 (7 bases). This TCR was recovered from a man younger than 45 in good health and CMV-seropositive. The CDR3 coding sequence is TGTGCCAGCAGCGTTACGGGGGGCCGGGGGGAGACCCAGTACTTC. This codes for CASSVTGGRGETQYF.